This is a list of T cell receptor beta chains from one sample in a study of cytomegalovirus exposure and HLA in healthy donors. Measured with immunoSEQ multiplex PCR; TCRdb has only the in-frame clones, and not every one. Among approximately 210,000 clones listed, roughly 77% were seen once. Sequencing was done on a sample of PBMCs. These TCRs come from a male donor in good health and CMV-seropositive. Each CDR3 is given with its conserved first and last residue. D genes are given only for firm matches. A clone size is listed for some rows: how often the clone was seen (once, few, many), or a class if it is expanded.

size	V	J	D	DNA	CDR3
NA	TRBV27	TRBJ2-3	NA	TGTGCCAGCAGACCTGACTTATACCTCACAGATACGCAGTATTTT	CASRPDLYLTDTQYF
few	TRBV7-3	TRBJ1-1	NA	TGTGCCAGCAGCCCGACGACGGGCGGGGTCACTGAAGCTTTCTTT	CASSPTTGGVTEAFF
NA	TRBV5-4	TRBJ2-7	TRBD2	TGTGCCAGCAGCTCTGGCGGGAGGTACGAGCAGTACTTC	CASSSGGRYEQYF
NA	TRBV19	TRBJ1-1	NA	TGTGCCAGTAGTACAAGGACAGTGAACACTGAAGCTTTCTTT	CASSTRTVNTEAFF
NA	TRBV2	TRBJ1-1	NA	TGTGCCAGCAGTATTGGGGGGGGCGGGGACACTGAAGCTTTCTTT	CASSIGGGGDTEAFF
once	TRBV5-4	TRBJ1-4	NA	TGTGCCAGCAGCTTGGGGCTTAATGAAAAACTGTTTTTT	CASSLGLNEKLFF
NA	TRBV15	TRBJ2-7	NA	TGTGCCACCAGCAGAGAGTGGGCCGGGCTCAAAGCGGTCCTCCCCGAGCAGTACTTC	CATSREWAGLKAVLPEQYF
NA	TRBV9	TRBJ2-2	TRBD2	TGTGCCAGCAGCGGGGGACTAGCGCAGGAGCTGTTTTTT	CASSGGLAQELFF
NA	TRBV7-2	TRBJ1-2	TRBD1	TGTGCCAGCAGCCCAGCAGGGGGCGAGTATGGCTACACCTTC	CASSPAGGEYGYTF
once	TRBV9	TRBJ2-6	NA	TGTGCCAGCGGGCAGGGGAACTCTGGGGCCAACGTCCTGACTTTC	CASGQGNSGANVLTF
NA	TRBV10-3	TRBJ2-7	NA	TGTGCCATCCTGAACGGGAGCTCCTACGAGCAGTACTTC	CAILNGSSYEQYF